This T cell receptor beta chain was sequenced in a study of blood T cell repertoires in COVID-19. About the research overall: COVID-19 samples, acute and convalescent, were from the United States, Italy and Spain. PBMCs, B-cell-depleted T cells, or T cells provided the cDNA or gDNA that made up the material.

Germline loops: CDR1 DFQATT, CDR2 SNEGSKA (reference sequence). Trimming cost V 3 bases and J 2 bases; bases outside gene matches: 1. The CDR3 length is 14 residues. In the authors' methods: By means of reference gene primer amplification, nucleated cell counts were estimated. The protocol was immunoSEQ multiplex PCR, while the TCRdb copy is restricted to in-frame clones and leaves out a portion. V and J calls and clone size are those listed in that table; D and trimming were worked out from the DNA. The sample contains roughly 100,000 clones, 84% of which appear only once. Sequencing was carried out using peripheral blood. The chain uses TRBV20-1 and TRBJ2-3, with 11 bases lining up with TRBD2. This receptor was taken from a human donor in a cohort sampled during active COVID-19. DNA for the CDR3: TGCAGTGCTAGTAGCGGGGGGGACACAGATACGCAGTATTTT. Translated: CSASSGGDTDTQYF.